These 15 T cell receptor beta chains share one sample of origin, sequenced in a study of cytomegalovirus exposure and HLA in healthy donors. The PCR made use of 60 Vbeta and 13 Jbeta primers. The table came from immunoSEQ multiplex PCR; TCRdb's copy has only in-frame clones and leaves some out. The sample carries about 120,000 clones, 65% to 80% recorded once. Sequenced sample: PBMCs. The receptor set was obtained from a woman aged 40 to 50 in good health and CMV-seropositive.

The count of this clone is one. The chain has TRBV11-2 and TRBJ1-3; D perhaps matches TRBD1 (6 bases). Per the germline V gene, CDR1 is SGHAT and CDR2 is FQNNGV. Trimming took off 3 bases at V and 3 bases at J, with 9 bases between the two ends. The CDR3 contains 14 residues. CDR3 residues: CASSFRGFGNTIYF. DNA of the CDR3: TGTGCCAGCAGCTTCAGGGGATTTGGAAACACCATATATTTT.

This chain links TRBV5-8 with TRBJ2-7; 10 bases fit TRBD1. Germline V gives CDR1 SGHTS, CDR2 YDEGEE. V shed 3 bases, J shed 3 bases, and the junction held 3 bases outside the gene matches. The CDR3 loop spans 14 amino acids. CDR3 in amino acids: CASSSGQGYYEQYF. The CDR3 DNA reads as TGTGCCAGCAGCTCGGGACAGGGGTACTACGAGCAGTACTTC.

The V and J genes are TRBV2 and TRBJ2-7; the match to TRBD1 covers 8 bases. The V and J ends lost 3 bases and 9 bases, in that order; junction bases with no gene match: 10. From germline, CDR1 is SNHLY and CDR2 FYNNEI. This CDR3 comprises 14 residues. CDR3 nucleotides: TGTGCCAGCAGTGATGGGGGACAGGTCTCACGGCAGTACTTC. Amino acid sequence: CASSDGGQVSRQYF.

Only a few counts were recorded for this clone. The chain joins TRBV10-2 to TRBJ1-5; 7 bases agree with TRBD1. Trimming cost V 4 bases and J 7 bases; bases outside gene matches: 4. The CDR3 runs 13 residues. Germline values: CDR1 WSHSY, CDR2 SAAADI. In nucleotides, the CDR3 is TGCGCCAGCAGTGGTCAGGGGGGCCAGCCCCAGCATTTT. This gives the protein CASSGQGGQPQHF.

V usage is TRBV2 and J usage is TRBJ1-6; weak D call: TRBD1 (6 bases). Trimming stripped 6 bases from V and 7 bases from J, with 13 bases between. The CDR3 spans 14 residues. The germline V gene encodes CDR1 SNHLY and CDR2 FYNNEI. The CDR3 sequence: CASSGGAGNSPLHF. CDR3 coding DNA: TGTGCCAGCAGCGGGGGGGCTGGAAATTCACCCCTCCACTTT.

V is TRBV7-9 and J is TRBJ2-1, with 9 nucleotides matching TRBD2. The germline gives CDR1 SEHNR, CDR2 FQNEAQ (reference sequence). This CDR3 contains 14 residues. V lost 2 bases and J lost 8; bases outside the gene matches: 4. CDR3 loop: CASSLSSGIYEQFF. CDR3 sequence (DNA): TGTGCCAGCAGCTTATCTAGCGGGATATATGAGCAGTTCTTC.

This clone was detected only once. The CDR3 DNA is TGTGCCAGCAGTTACAGGGGACAGGGTAACTATGGCTACACCTTC. Its translation: CASSYRGQGNYGYTF. The chain links TRBV27 to TRBJ1-2, with TRBD1 matching over 9 bases. This CDR3 spans 15 amino acids. Germline CDR1 is MNHEY and CDR2 is SMNVEV (reference sequence). Trimming removed 4 bases from V and 1 base from J; junction bases left unmatched: 4.

This CDR3 reads CASSPTSGRSYEQYF. Written as DNA, the CDR3 is TGTGCCAGCAGCCCGACTAGCGGGAGATCATACGAGCAGTACTTC. This rearrangement joins TRBV7-2 to TRBJ2-7; TRBD2 matches at 12 bases. CDR3 length: 15 amino acids. Losses at the gene ends were 5 bases for V and 4 bases for J; bases not matched to a gene: 6. From germline, CDR1 is SGHTA and CDR2 FQGNSA. Together with reference TRBV7-2 and TRBJ2-7, the CDR3 gives the full variable domain: GAGVSQSPSNKVTEKGKDVELRCDPISGHTALYWYRQSLGQGLEFLIYFQGNSAPDKSGLPSDRFSAERTGGSVSTLTIQRTQQEDSAVYLCASSPTSGRSYEQYFGPGTRLTVT.

This chain uses TRBV19 with TRBJ2-7; 7 nucleotides line up with TRBD1. Per germline, CDR1 LNHDA and CDR2 SQIVND (reference sequence). Trimming cost V 0 bases and J 5 bases; bases outside gene matches: 7. This CDR3 contains 15 residues. DNA for the CDR3: TGTGCCAGTAGTATAGATTCGGTCAGGGGGAACGAGCAGTACTTC. Translating it yields CASSIDSVRGNEQYF.

J is TRBJ1-2 and V is TRBV5-1; TRBD1 matches at 7 bases. This CDR3 has 17 residues. Germline CDR1 reads SGHRS; CDR2 reads YFSETQ. J gave up 6 bases and V 0 bases, and 14 bases lay outside the gene matches. CDR3 amino acids: CASSLAGTVRVLDGYTF. CDR3 coding DNA: TGCGCCAGCAGCTTGGCCGGGACAGTCAGGGTGTTGGATGGCTACACCTTC.

The rearrangement joins TRBV19 to TRBJ2-6, with D possibly TRBD2 on 5 matching bases. Germline CDR1 reads LNHDA; CDR2 reads SQIVND (reference sequence). The CDR3 length is 15 residues. Deletions cut 5 bases from V and 2 bases from J, with 10 bases between. In nucleotides, the CDR3 is TGTGCCAGTAGTCGGGGAAGGGCTGGGGCCAACGTCCTGACTTTC. It yields the protein CASSRGRAGANVLTF.

The sample holds a few counts of this clone. This chain uses TRBV27 with TRBJ2-7; 11 bases agree with TRBD1. Germline CDR1 reads MNHEY; CDR2 reads SMNVEV (reference sequence). This CDR3 is built from 17 residues. The trim removed 4 bases at V and 6 bases at J, leaving 14 bases unmatched. DNA of the CDR3: TGTGCCAGCAGTTCATCCTCCAACGGGGACAGGGGGGCCGAGCAGTACTTC. This gives the protein CASSSSSNGDRGAEQYF.

The chain has TRBV2 and TRBJ2-7; TRBD2 matches 8 bases. CDR3 size: 13 residues. CDR1 is SNHLY, CDR2 FYNNEI, per germline. V was pared by 7 bases and J by 5 bases, with 7 bases of the junction left unmatched. The CDR3 DNA is TGTGCCAGCACAAGCGGGAGTCCCAACGAGCAGTACTTC. This gives the protein CASTSGSPNEQYF. Variable domain in full (rest from reference TRBV2 and TRBJ2-7): EPEVTQTPSHQVTQMGQEVILRCVPISNHLYFYWYRQILGQKVEFLVSFYNNEISEKSEIFDDQFSVERPDGSNFTLKIRSTKLEDSAMYFCASTSGSPNEQYFGPGTRLTVT.

This rearrangement joins TRBV21-1 to TRBJ2-5; TRBD2, the D gene given by the table, was not confirmed from the DNA. TRBV21-1 is classified as a pseudogene. CDR3 size: 15 residues. In DNA, the CDR3 is TGTGCCAGCAGCAACCTAGCGGGAGGGGTAAAGACCCAGTACTTC. Residues: CASSNLAGGVKTQYF.

The V gene is TRBV9, the J gene TRBJ1-5; the D gene is possibly TRBD1 (6 bases). With 4 bases removed from V and 0 bases from J, the gap between germline ends came to 11 bases. The germline gives CDR1 SGDLS, CDR2 YYNGEE. This CDR3 spans 15 amino acids. CDR3: CASSPQGNSNQPQHF. For the CDR3, the DNA is TGTGCCAGCAGCCCTCAGGGGAATAGCAATCAGCCCCAGCATTTT.